The 26 T cell receptor beta chains in this list originate from one sample, sequenced in a study of blood T cell repertoires in COVID-19. Assay: immunoSEQ multiplex PCR; the TCRdb copy retains only in-frame clones and omits some. The data show approximately 210,000 clones, roughly 81% seen once. The specimen was peripheral blood. All receptors come from a woman in her 70s with active or convalescent COVID-19.

A single count supports this clone. The CDR3 protein is CATWDRLPYNEQFF. CDR3 nucleotide sequence: TGTGCCACCTGGGACAGGCTACCCTACAATGAGCAGTTCTTC. The chain carries TRBV28 and TRBJ2-1; 8 bases map to TRBD1. The trim removed 10 bases at V and 2 bases at J, leaving 7 bases unmatched. The germline gives CDR1 MDHEN, CDR2 SYDVKM. This CDR3 spans 14 amino acids.

V is TRBV3-1 (or the pseudogene TRBV3-2) and J is TRBJ2-5; TRBD2 matches 15 bases. V lost 0 bases, J lost 5 bases, and 4 bases stayed unmatched. The CDR3 contains 17 residues. CDR1 and CDR2 from the germline V gene are LGHDT and YNNKEL (reference sequence). The CDR3 DNA reads TGTGCCAGCAGCCAAGATACCGGACTAGCGGGAGGGGAGACCCAGTACTTC. It translates to CASSQDTGLAGGETQYF.

The rearrangement links TRBV4-1 to TRBJ2-7; 12 bases map to TRBD2. CDR1 and CDR2 from the germline V gene are MGHRA and YSYEKL. V lost 4 bases and J lost 4; bases outside the gene matches: 5. This CDR3 comprises 15 residues. CDR3 in amino acids: CASSLSGTSGYEQYF. CDR3 nucleotide sequence: TGCGCCAGCAGCCTCTCCGGGACTAGCGGGTACGAGCAGTACTTC.

V is TRBV7-8 and J is TRBJ2-2; TRBD2 aligns across 7 bases. Trimming took 5 bases from V and 4 from J; bases not matched to a gene: 10. Germline-derived CDR1 and CDR2 are SGHVS and FQNEAQ. The CDR3 runs 16 residues. The CDR3 DNA is TGTGCCAGCAGCCCGCGGATAGCGGGCCTCACCGGGGAGCTGTTTTTT. Translated: CASSPRIAGLTGELFF.

The V and J genes are TRBV3-1 (or the pseudogene TRBV3-2) and TRBJ2-7; 14 nucleotides agree with TRBD2. The CDR3 contains 20 residues. The junction had 17 bases not matched to a gene; V was cut back by 2 bases and J by 5 bases. Germline V gene sequence: CDR1 LGHDT, CDR2 YNNKEL (reference sequence). CDR3 amino acids: CASSQRTPGTSGSRGDEQYF. The CDR3, as DNA: TGTGCCAGCAGCCAACGTACCCCCGGGACTAGCGGGAGCCGAGGAGACGAGCAGTACTTC.

V and J are TRBV7-3 and TRBJ2-2; a weak D match, TRBD1 (7 bases). V shed 4 bases and J shed 5 bases, with 14 bases lying between them. The CDR3 length is 15 residues. In germline, CDR1 is SGHTA, CDR2 FQGTGA. CDR3 in DNA: TGTGCCAGCAGCTCGCAGGGGGGTGAAACCGGGGAGCTGTTTTTT. This codes for CASSSQGGETGELFF.

V and J are TRBV2 and TRBJ1-1; D is possibly TRBD1 (5 bases). Germline V gives CDR1 SNHLY, CDR2 FYNNEI. CDR3 length: 14 residues. V was trimmed by 7 bases and J by 5 bases, leaving 17 bases between them. This CDR3 reads CASTLTTRGTEAFF. The DNA of the CDR3 is TGTGCCAGCACCTTAACGACCCGGGGGACTGAAGCTTTCTTT.

CDR3 sequence reads: CASSRDRINTGELFF. The CDR3 DNA is TGTGCCAGCAGCAGGGACAGGATAAACACCGGGGAGCTGTTTTTT. This chain connects TRBV7-7 to TRBJ2-2, with 8 bases aligning to TRBD1. The V segment lost 5 bases and the J segment 2 bases; nucleotides outside the gene matches: 4. The germline V gene encodes CDR1 SSHAT and CDR2 FNYEAQ (reference sequence). This CDR3 has 15 amino acids.

The genes are TRBV18 and TRBJ1-1, with a possible D match to TRBD1 (6 bases). Germline V gene data show CDR1 as KGHSH and CDR2 as LQKENI. This CDR3 is built from 16 residues. V gave up 6 bases and J gave up 0 bases, with 17 bases separating them. The CDR3 region is CASSSPSGGVNTEAFF. CDR3 bases: TGTGCCAGCTCGTCCCCCTCTGGGGGCGTGAACACTGAAGCTTTCTTT.

V usage is TRBV6-4 and J usage is TRBJ1-6; possible D gene TRBD1, 6 bases. CDR3 length equals 19 residues. The germline V gene encodes CDR1 MRHNA and CDR2 SNTAGT. V dropped 7 bases and J dropped 8 bases, with 30 bases sitting between them. The CDR3 bases are TGTGCCAGCACTCCGGCCAGGGGTGACGGGAATGATATCGATTCACCCCTCCACTTT. It yields the protein CASTPARGDGNDIDSPLHF.

The chain combines TRBV19 with TRBJ2-1, with D maybe TRBD2 (5 bases). CDR3 length: 14 residues. V lost 10 bases, J lost 7 bases, and 20 bases lay in between. Germline values: CDR1 LNHDA, CDR2 SQIVND (reference sequence). The CDR3 sequence is CATMSYSGSNEQFF. The CDR3 DNA follows: TGTGCCACCATGTCGTATTCGGGGAGTAATGAGCAGTTCTTC. The full variable domain, in which reference TRBV19 and TRBJ2-1 provide the parts outside the CDR3, is DGGITQSPKYLFRKEGQNVTLSCEQNLNHDAMYWYRQDPGQGLRLIYYSQIVNDFQKGDIAEGYSVSREKKESFPLTVTSAQKNPTAFYLCATMSYSGSNEQFFGPGTRLTVL.

The chain recombines TRBV15 with TRBJ2-1; no clear D. This CDR3 has 13 amino acids. Germline assignment: CDR1 LNHNV and CDR2 YYDKDF (reference sequence). Trimming left V 5 bases short and J 7 bases short, with 12 bases between. CDR3 nucleotides: TGTGCCACCAGCGGCTTTTCCGGGAATGAGCAGTTCTTC. Translating it yields CATSGFSGNEQFF.

The chain links TRBV5-1 to TRBJ2-2, with TRBD1 matching 7 bases. Germline-derived CDR1 and CDR2 are SGHRS and YFSETQ. V shed 4 bases, J shed 9 bases, and the junction held 15 bases outside the gene matches. The CDR3 loop spans 16 amino acids. The CDR3 DNA sequence: TGCGCCAGCAGCCCCCACCAGGCCACAGGGGACCGGGAGCTGTTTTTT. Amino acids: CASSPHQATGDRELFF.

This clone is a singleton in its sample. The chain carries TRBV2 and TRBJ2-6, with D uncertain. Germline V CDR1 and CDR2: SNHLY, FYNNEI. This CDR3 comprises 17 residues. Trimming shortened V by 1 base and J by 0 bases, and 10 bases separated the two germline ends. CDR3 residues: CASSEGNSNSGANVLTF. For the CDR3, the DNA is TGTGCCAGCAGTGAAGGTAACTCCAACTCTGGGGCCAACGTCCTGACTTTC.

The chain recombines TRBV6-1 with TRBJ2-3; 8 bases are a match to TRBD2. The CDR3 is 16 amino acids. V shed 3 bases, J shed 4 bases, and the junction held 9 bases outside the gene matches. Germline V gives CDR1 MNHNS, CDR2 SASEGT. The CDR3 spells CASSDGRLASSDTQYF. CDR3 nucleotide sequence: TGTGCCAGCAGTGACGGTAGACTAGCGAGCTCAGATACGCAGTATTTT.

J is TRBJ2-3 and V is TRBV9; possibly TRBD2 for D (6 bases). Looked up from germline, CDR1 is SGDLS and CDR2 is YYNGEE. The CDR3 loop spans 16 amino acids. V was clipped by 0 bases and J by 2 bases, with 13 bases between them. The CDR3 region has the DNA TGTGCCAGCAGCGTAGCGGGAGCCCCCACCACAGATACGCAGTATTTT. This codes for CASSVAGAPTTDTQYF.

The V and J genes are TRBV28 and TRBJ1-2, with D possibly being TRBD1 (5 bases). The V and J ends lost 7 bases and 8 bases respectively, with 17 bases between them. Looked up from germline, CDR1 is MDHEN and CDR2 is SYDVKM. This CDR3 is built from 13 residues. The CDR3: CASTIQGDEGYTF. For the CDR3, the DNA is TGTGCCAGCACCATTCAAGGGGATGAAGGCTACACCTTC.

This chain uses TRBV20-1 with TRBJ1-5; D perhaps matches TRBD1 (5 bases). The CDR3 loop spans 16 amino acids. Between the trimmed V and J ends, which lost 3 bases and 5 bases, there was a span of 20 bases. The germline gives CDR1 DFQATT, CDR2 SNEGSKA (reference sequence). In DNA form, the CDR3 reads TGCAGTGCTAGTCTAGGGTATTGGCAGGGTGATCAGCCCCAGCATTTT. This translates into CSASLGYWQGDQPQHF.

This clone has just a few counts. J is TRBJ1-1 and V is TRBV18; D is undetermined. Germline V lookup: CDR1 KGHSH, CDR2 LQKENI. The CDR3 loop spans 14 amino acids. The V end was cut by 3 bases, the J end by 3 bases, with 11 bases between. The CDR3 reads CASSPFGEDTEAFF. The CDR3 DNA follows: TGTGCCAGCTCACCGTTCGGGGAGGACACTGAAGCTTTCTTT. Drawing the rest from reference TRBV18 and TRBJ1-1, the complete variable domain is NAGVMQNPRHLVRRRGQEARLRCSPMKGHSHVYWYRQLPEEGLKFMVYLQKENIIDESGMPKERFSAEFPKEGPSILRIQQVVRGDSAAYFCASSPFGEDTEAFFGQGTRLTVV.

This clone was counted a single time. The DNA for the CDR3 is TGTGCCAGCAGCCCGGGGACAGGGCGGGTAGGTGAGCAGTTCTTC. As protein: CASSPGTGRVGEQFF. The chain carries TRBV5-4 and TRBJ2-1; 9 nucleotides match TRBD1. Germline V gene lookup returns CDR1 SGHNT and CDR2 YYREEE (reference sequence). The CDR3 has 15 amino acids. The V segment lost 4 bases and the J segment 9 bases; nucleotides outside the gene matches: 11.

This clone was observed a handful of times. This rearrangement joins TRBV9 to TRBJ2-2; possible D gene TRBD2, 5 bases. Germline V gene lookup returns CDR1 SGDLS and CDR2 YYNGEE. Between the trimmed V and J ends, which lost 0 bases and 5 bases, there was a span of 5 bases. This CDR3 contains 13 residues. DNA for the CDR3: TGTGCCAGCAGCGTAGGCGGGACCGGGGAGCTGTTTTTT. Protein: CASSVGGTGELFF.

The rearrangement links TRBV4-2 to TRBJ1-2; D is uncertain. Deletions cut 0 bases from V and 1 base from J, with 9 bases between. There are 15 residues in the CDR3. Germline V gives CDR1 LGHNA, CDR2 YNFKEQ. CDR3 nucleotides: TGTGCCAGCAGCCAAGATCGGCGGGGTAACTATGGCTACACCTTC. Translation gives CASSQDRRGNYGYTF.

Only one count was recorded for this clone. The J gene is TRBJ2-7, the V gene TRBV29-1; 11 bases agree with TRBD2. The germline V gene encodes CDR1 SQVTM and CDR2 ANQGSEA. Trimming at V came to 5 bases and at J to 7 bases, leaving 10 bases not matched to a gene. The CDR3 consists of 14 residues. CDR3 loop: CSVWVTSGSREQYF. The CDR3 coding sequence is TGCAGCGTTTGGGTAACTAGCGGGAGCCGGGAGCAGTACTTC.

The chain couples TRBV5-1 to TRBJ2-7; the D gene is possibly TRBD2 (6 bases). Germline assignment: CDR1 SGHRS and CDR2 YFSETQ. The length of the CDR3 is 16 residues. V was clipped by 4 bases and J by 1 base, with 18 bases between them. As DNA, the CDR3 is TGCGCCAGCAGCCAAGACGATCTAGCGACATCCTACGAGCAGTACTTC. Its translation is CASSQDDLATSYEQYF. Full variable domain (missing parts from reference TRBV5-1 and TRBJ2-7): KAGVTQTPRYLIKTRGQQVTLSCSPISGHRSVSWYQQTPGQGLQFLFEYFSETQRNKGNFPGRFSGRQFSNSRSEMNVSTLELGDSALYLCASSQDDLATSYEQYFGPGTRLTVT.

The chain uses TRBV27 and TRBJ1-5, with 7 bases identical to TRBD1. Germline V gene sequence: CDR1 MNHEY, CDR2 SMNVEV (reference sequence). CDR3 length: 15 residues. V lost 6 bases, J lost 3 bases, and 8 bases stayed unmatched. The CDR3, as DNA: TGTGCCAGCAGCCCGGACAGGCTCCCCAATCAGCCCCAGCATTTT. It encodes CASSPDRLPNQPQHF.

The chain combines TRBV4-1 with TRBJ2-1, with 11 nucleotides matching TRBD2. Trimming at V came to 9 bases and at J to 1 base, leaving 2 bases not matched to a gene. The CDR3 length is 14 residues. Per the germline V gene, CDR1 is MGHRA and CDR2 is YSYEKL. The CDR3 spells CASRTSGSYNEQFF. DNA of the CDR3: TGCGCCAGTAGGACTAGCGGGTCCTACAATGAGCAGTTCTTC.